Listed below are T cell receptor beta chains from one sample, sequenced in a study of radiotherapy plus CTLA-4 blockade in lung cancer. The protocol was immunoSEQ multiplex PCR, while the TCRdb copy is restricted to in-frame clones and leaves out a portion. Of around 59,000 clones in the sample, about 70% were seen once. The material was peripheral blood, obtained from a patient treated with radiotherapy plus ipilimumab. These receptors were obtained from a human donor with non-small cell lung cancer whose response to radiotherapy plus ipilimumab could not be evaluated. CDR3s include the opening cysteine and the closing phenylalanine or tryptophan.

v_gene: TRBV28; j_gene: TRBJ1-6; CDR3aa: CASSLLSSPLHF
v_gene: TRBV4-1; j_gene: TRBJ2-7; CDR3aa: CASSPLRTGGYEQYF
v_gene: TRBV29-1; j_gene: TRBJ1-5; CDR3aa: CSVVMTGEGTQHF
v_gene: TRBV18; j_gene: TRBJ2-1; CDR3aa: CASRERDRGLDEQFF
v_gene: TRBV28; j_gene: TRBJ2-2; CDR3aa: CASRGVAGVHTGELFF
v_gene: TRBV18; j_gene: TRBJ1-2; CDR3aa: CASSQEGNGYTF
v_gene: TRBV28; j_gene: TRBJ1-1; CDR3aa: CASSGGGAGPTEAFF
v_gene: TRBV5-6; j_gene: TRBJ1-1; CDR3aa: CASSFFGQGAAEAFF
v_gene: TRBV5-1; j_gene: TRBJ1-2; CDR3aa: CASSLEGVGYGYTF
v_gene: TRBV6-1; j_gene: TRBJ2-7; CDR3aa: CASSEKGPYEQYF
v_gene: TRBV14; j_gene: TRBJ2-3; CDR3aa: CASSQEFTGLTDTQYF
v_gene: TRBV4-3; j_gene: TRBJ2-3; CDR3aa: CASSPRWSGGAIDTQYF
v_gene: TRBV6-5; j_gene: TRBJ1-1; CDR3aa: CASSRQGMNTEAFF
v_gene: TRBV18; j_gene: TRBJ2-7; CDR3aa: CASSPTGLSHYEQYF
v_gene: TRBV4-2; j_gene: TRBJ2-3; CDR3aa: CASSETSGGETDTQYF
v_gene: TRBV6-6; j_gene: TRBJ1-1; CDR3aa: CASSGEGTENTEAFF
v_gene: TRBV4-1; j_gene: TRBJ1-2; CDR3aa: CASSHTGSPGGYTF
v_gene: TRBV6-6; j_gene: TRBJ1-1; CDR3aa: CASRPREGMNTEAFF
v_gene: TRBV11-1; j_gene: TRBJ2-1; CDR3aa: CASSLGSSFGNEQFF
v_gene: TRBV4-2; j_gene: TRBJ2-2; CDR3aa: CASSQGLGGGLYNTGELFF
v_gene: TRBV6-5; j_gene: TRBJ1-1; CDR3aa: CASMRGRTEAFF
v_gene: TRBV28; j_gene: TRBJ1-5; CDR3aa: CATGQGSNQPQHF
v_gene: TRBV4-2; j_gene: TRBJ2-3; CDR3aa: CASSQQPGTSGGLTTDTQYF
v_gene: TRBV7-3; j_gene: TRBJ1-1; CDR3aa: CASSLQGGDTEAFF
v_gene: TRBV2; j_gene: TRBJ1-2; CDR3aa: CASSEAGRGDGYTF
v_gene: TRBV7-2; j_gene: TRBJ2-7; CDR3aa: CASSPLGGGYEQYF
v_gene: TRBV7-8; j_gene: TRBJ1-1; CDR3aa: CASSSNRGMNTEAFF
v_gene: TRBV11-2; j_gene: TRBJ2-3; CDR3aa: CASSPEGGTDTQYF
v_gene: TRBV5-1; j_gene: TRBJ1-1; CDR3aa: CASSPQGAGAEAFF
v_gene: TRBV5-1; j_gene: TRBJ1-2; CDR3aa: CASSPGTGGYGYTF
v_gene: TRBV19; j_gene: TRBJ2-7; CDR3aa: CASSLDRGPYEQYF
v_gene: TRBV10-3; j_gene: TRBJ1-4; CDR3aa: CAISEVQGSFFEKLFF
v_gene: TRBV5-4; j_gene: TRBJ2-7; CDR3aa: CASSLGLAGVSEQYF
v_gene: TRBV27; j_gene: TRBJ1-6; CDR3aa: CASSPTFADAPGYNSPLHF
v_gene: TRBV7-9; j_gene: TRBJ1-1; CDR3aa: CASSLGRVGRDTEAFF
v_gene: TRBV19; j_gene: TRBJ2-5; CDR3aa: CASSTPRQVETQYF
v_gene: TRBV28; j_gene: TRBJ2-5; CDR3aa: CASRNSLAGGWETQYF
v_gene: TRBV11-1; j_gene: TRBJ2-1; CDR3aa: CASSLLGLATAYNEQFF
v_gene: TRBV28; j_gene: TRBJ1-5; CDR3aa: CASHQSRNQPQHF
v_gene: TRBV6-5; j_gene: TRBJ2-2; CDR3aa: CASSQGSGELFF
v_gene: TRBV6-5; j_gene: TRBJ2-7; CDR3aa: CASSSSARGSSYEQYF
v_gene: TRBV5-1; j_gene: TRBJ2-2; CDR3aa: CASSPDRKNTGELFF
v_gene: TRBV7-9; j_gene: TRBJ1-4; CDR3aa: CASSSRDSLFEKLFF
v_gene: TRBV4-1; j_gene: TRBJ1-5; CDR3aa: CASSQDAGSNQPQHF
v_gene: TRBV28; j_gene: TRBJ1-5; CDR3aa: CASRRGQDGQPQHF